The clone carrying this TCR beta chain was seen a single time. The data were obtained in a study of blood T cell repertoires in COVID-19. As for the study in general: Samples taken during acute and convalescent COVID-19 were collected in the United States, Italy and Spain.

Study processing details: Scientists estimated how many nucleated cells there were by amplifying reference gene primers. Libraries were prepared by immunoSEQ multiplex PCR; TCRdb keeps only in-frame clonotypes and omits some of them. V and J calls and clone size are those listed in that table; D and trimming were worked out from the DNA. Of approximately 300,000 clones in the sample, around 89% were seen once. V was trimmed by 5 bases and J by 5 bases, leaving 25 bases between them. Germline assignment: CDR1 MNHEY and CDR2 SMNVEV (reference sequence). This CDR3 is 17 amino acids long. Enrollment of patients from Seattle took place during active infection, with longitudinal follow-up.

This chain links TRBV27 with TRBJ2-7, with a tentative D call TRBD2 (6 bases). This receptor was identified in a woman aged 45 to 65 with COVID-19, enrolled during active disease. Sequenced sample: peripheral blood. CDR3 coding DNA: TGTGCCAGCAGTCCGCCCCCCCGAGCCGGGAGTGAGAACGAGCAGTACTTC. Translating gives CASSPPPRAGSENEQYF.